The rows below give T cell receptor beta chains drawn from one sample of a study of blood T cell repertoires in COVID-19. Only in-frame clones appear in the TCRdb table, and some are missing; sequencing was by immunoSEQ multiplex PCR. Of some 490,000 clones in the sample, roughly 88% were seen once. The sample was peripheral blood. These receptors all come from a human donor in a cohort sampled during active COVID-19. The conserved cysteine and the conserved F or W are not part of the CDR3 here. A D gene is named only where the DNA matches it firmly.

j_gene | d_gene | v_gene | CDR3aa
TRBJ1-1 | . | TRBV19 | ASSIRGNTEAF
TRBJ1-6 | . | TRBV27 | ASRGGPVNSPLH
TRBJ2-7 | TRBD2 | TRBV29-1 | SVLLAGGGEQY
TRBJ1-2 | TRBD1 | TRBV28 | ASSPSPGTGLYGYT
TRBJ2-1 | TRBD1 | TRBV28 | ASLRDRAYNEQF
TRBJ1-2 | TRBD1 | TRBV7-2 | ASSLALGGQSYGYT
TRBJ1-2 | . | TRBV20-1 | SAPPGDGYT
TRBJ1-2 | . | TRBV6-5 | ASSSPTENYGYT
TRBJ2-7 | . | TRBV27 | ASSSGEGGRYEQY
TRBJ2-2 | TRBD2 | TRBV6-5 | ATEKTSGGTGELF
TRBJ2-2 | TRBD2 | TRBV19 | ASSTPLAANTGELF
TRBJ1-1 | TRBD1 | TRBV6-6 | ASSRRQRTGNSGTEAF
TRBJ1-2 | . | TRBV28 | ASSPPNQGYT
TRBJ2-1 | TRBD1 | TRBV2 | ASSSDRASYNEQF
TRBJ2-7 | . | TRBV7-9 | ASSLWGDQTYEQY
TRBJ2-7 | TRBD2 | TRBV7-3 | ASSLAGGEQY
TRBJ1-5 | . | TRBV12-3/TRBV12-4 | ASSSFNQPQH
TRBJ2-6 | . | TRBV7-3 | ASSLAGTNSGANVLT
TRBJ1-2 | . | TRBV6-5 | ASSYIREAGYT
TRBJ1-1 | . | TRBV5-5 | ASKNSNTEAF
TRBJ2-1 | . | TRBV4-2 | ASSLTSVSSYNEQF
TRBJ1-5 | . | TRBV27 | ASRAGSPYSNQPQH
TRBJ1-1 | . | TRBV27 | ASSLRGPTEAF
TRBJ1-1 | TRBD1 | TRBV2 | ASSYRGGGEAF
TRBJ1-6 | TRBD1 | TRBV7-2 | ASSSRTGSFTPLH
TRBJ1-5 | . | TRBV29-1 | SVEVGGQPQH